These T cell receptor beta chains were read from a single sample in a study of blood T cell repertoires in COVID-19. Assay used: immunoSEQ multiplex PCR; TCRdb lists only in-frame clones, some missing. The sample consists of some 240,000 clones, just under 85% of them appearing once. What was sequenced was peripheral blood. The receptors were sampled from a woman of 80 years or more with acute or convalescent COVID-19. CDR3s include the opening cysteine and the closing phenylalanine or tryptophan. D genes are given only for firm matches. Not every row has a clone size; where given, it reads once, few, many or a size class.

size | J | D | V | CDR3 | DNA
. | TRBJ1-2 | . | TRBV28 | CASSTRLGGNYGYTF | TGTGCCAGCAGTACCCGGTTGGGGGGGAACTATGGCTACACCTTC
. | TRBJ2-5 | TRBD2 | TRBV7-9 | CASSLFLLSGGYQETQYF | TGTGCCAGCAGCTTATTTCTCCTTAGCGGGGGGTATCAAGAGACCCAGTACTTC
. | TRBJ1-4 | . | TRBV6-5 | CASSYSRWGVNEKLFF | TGTGCCAGCAGTTACAGCCGGTGGGGCGTAAATGAAAAACTGTTTTTT
medium-sized | TRBJ2-7 | . | TRBV27 | CASSSLDRTVYEQYF | TGTGCCAGCAGTTCCCTGGACAGAACCGTCTACGAGCAGTACTTC
. | TRBJ1-1 | TRBD1 | TRBV14 | CASSQTTGWLWTEAFF | TGTGCCAGCAGCCAGACGACAGGGTGGCTGTGGACTGAAGCTTTCTTT
. | TRBJ1-3 | . | TRBV27 | CASSFSRDSGNTIYF | TGTGCCAGCAGTTTTTCCCGAGACTCTGGAAACACCATATATTTT
. | TRBJ2-3 | TRBD1 | TRBV6-1 | CASSEVRTGADTQYF | TGTGCCAGCAGTGAAGTGCGGACAGGCGCCGATACGCAGTATTTT
. | TRBJ2-7 | TRBD1 | TRBV19 | CASSFGTGGYEQYF | TGTGCCAGTTCCTTTGGGACAGGGGGCTATGAGCAGTACTTC
few | TRBJ2-2 | . | TRBV3-1/TRBV3-2 | CASRLRTDRELFF | TGTGCCAGCAGGTTACGGACAGACAGGGAGCTGTTTTTT
. | TRBJ2-7 | . | TRBV28 | CASSLLRGEQYF | TGTGCCAGCAGTTTACTCAGGGGCGAGCAGTACTTC
. | TRBJ1-1 | . | TRBV6-5 | CASSPSPSPNTEAFF | TGTGCCAGCAGCCCGTCCCCCTCCCCGAACACTGAAGCTTTCTTT
. | TRBJ2-7 | . | TRBV20-1 | CSASDSSYEQYF | TGCAGTGCTAGTGACAGCTCCTACGAGCAGTACTTC
. | TRBJ1-2 | TRBD1 | TRBV27 | CASRGDRGHNSSYGYTF | TGTGCCAGCAGGGGGGACAGGGGGCATAATTCGTCCTATGGCTACACCTTC
. | TRBJ1-4 | TRBD1 | TRBV2 | CASSLVVQGAGEKLFF | TGTGCCAGCAGTCTTGTGGTCCAGGGGGCTGGTGAAAAACTGTTTTTT
. | TRBJ2-5 | TRBD1 | TRBV11-2 | CASSSAGTAQETQYF | TGTGCCAGCAGTTCGGCCGGGACAGCCCAAGAGACCCAGTACTTC
few | TRBJ1-1 | . | TRBV7-8 | CASSPGLPSYTEAFF | TGTGCCAGCAGCCCAGGACTGCCATCCTACACTGAAGCTTTCTTT